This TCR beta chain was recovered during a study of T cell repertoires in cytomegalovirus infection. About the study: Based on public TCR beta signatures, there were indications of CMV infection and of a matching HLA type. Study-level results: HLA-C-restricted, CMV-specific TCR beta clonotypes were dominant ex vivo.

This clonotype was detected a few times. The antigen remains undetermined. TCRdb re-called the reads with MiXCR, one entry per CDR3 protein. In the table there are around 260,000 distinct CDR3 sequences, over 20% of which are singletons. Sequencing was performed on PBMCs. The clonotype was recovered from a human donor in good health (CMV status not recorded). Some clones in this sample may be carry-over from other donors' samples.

This CDR3 is CASSPGLAGGENEQFF. CDR3 nucleotide sequence: TGTGCCAGCTCACCCGGACTAGCGGGGGGGGAAAATGAGCAGTTCTTC. The gene calls are TRBV18 and TRBJ2-1, with 15 bases that match TRBD2. Trimming removed 3 bases from V and 7 bases from J; junction bases left unmatched: 4. Germline V lookup: CDR1 KGHSH, CDR2 LQKENI. The CDR3 length is 16 residues.